Listed below are T cell receptor beta chains from one sample, sequenced in a study of T cell responses to AZD1222 COVID-19 vaccine. Assay: immunoSEQ multiplex PCR; the TCRdb copy retains only in-frame clones and omits some. The sample contains some 200,000 clones, 90% to 95% of which appear only once. The specimen comprised peripheral blood, sampled 28 days after the second AZD1222 dose. The receptors originated from an adult who received the AZD1222 COVID-19 vaccine. CDR3s include the opening cysteine and the closing phenylalanine or tryptophan. The order of the fields is J gene, clone size, V gene, D gene, CDR3 protein, CDR3 DNA. The D gene is left open where the match is weak. Clone size is stated in some rows and not others, as once, few, many or a class when expanded.

j_call: TRBJ1-4
clone_size: -
v_call: TRBV5-1
d_call: -
cdr3_aa: CASSPESSLAEKLFF
cdr3_nt: TGCGCCAGCAGCCCGGAATCCTCCTTGGCTGAAAAACTGTTTTTT

j_call: TRBJ2-3
clone_size: -
v_call: TRBV5-1
d_call: TRBD1
cdr3_aa: CASSRDRETDTQYF
cdr3_nt: TGCGCCAGCAGCCGGGACAGGGAAACAGATACGCAGTATTTT

j_call: TRBJ2-7
clone_size: -
v_call: TRBV7-9
d_call: -
cdr3_aa: CASSPIRSHEQYF
cdr3_nt: TGTGCCAGCAGCCCAATTAGGTCGCACGAGCAGTACTTC

j_call: TRBJ2-7
clone_size: few
v_call: TRBV10-3
d_call: TRBD2
cdr3_aa: CAAQPGLAGNEQYF
cdr3_nt: TGTGCCGCCCAGCCGGGACTAGCGGGAAACGAGCAGTACTTC

j_call: TRBJ2-1
clone_size: -
v_call: TRBV7-8
d_call: -
cdr3_aa: CASSPAREGTLGFF
cdr3_nt: TGTGCCAGCAGCCCTGCAAGAGAGGGAACCCTGGGTTTCTTC

j_call: TRBJ2-7
clone_size: -
v_call: TRBV5-1
d_call: -
cdr3_aa: CASSFGVAMTYEQYF
cdr3_nt: TGCGCCAGCAGCTTCGGTGTAGCGATGACCTACGAGCAGTACTTC

j_call: TRBJ2-7
clone_size: -
v_call: TRBV5-1
d_call: -
cdr3_aa: CASRLIPRGDSYEQYF
cdr3_nt: TGCGCCAGCAGACTTATCCCCCGCGGGGACAGCTACGAGCAGTACTTC

j_call: TRBJ2-7
clone_size: -
v_call: TRBV5-5
d_call: TRBD1
cdr3_aa: CASSLGTGLSYEQYF
cdr3_nt: TGTGCCAGCAGCTTGGGGACAGGGCTTTCCTACGAGCAGTACTTC

j_call: TRBJ2-7
clone_size: -
v_call: TRBV6-2/TRBV6-3
d_call: -
cdr3_aa: CASSYTGRWATYEQYF
cdr3_nt: TGTGCCAGCAGTTACACTGGGAGGTGGGCCACCTACGAGCAGTACTTC

j_call: TRBJ1-5
clone_size: -
v_call: TRBV6-5
d_call: -
cdr3_aa: CASSFRNQPQHF
cdr3_nt: TGTGCCAGCAGTTTTCGCAATCAGCCCCAGCATTTT

j_call: TRBJ1-6
clone_size: -
v_call: TRBV7-6
d_call: -
cdr3_aa: CASSPGQSSYNSPLHF
cdr3_nt: TGTGCCAGCAGCCCCGGACAGAGCTCCTATAATTCACCCCTCCACTTT

j_call: TRBJ1-6
clone_size: -
v_call: TRBV7-2
d_call: TRBD1
cdr3_aa: CASSLLGQGLSSPLHF
cdr3_nt: TGTGCCAGCAGCCTCCTCGGACAGGGACTTAGTTCACCCCTCCACTTT

j_call: TRBJ1-2
clone_size: -
v_call: TRBV6-5
d_call: -
cdr3_aa: CAGGRDYGYTF
cdr3_nt: TGTGCCGGGGGGCGCGACTATGGCTACACCTTC

j_call: TRBJ2-1
clone_size: once
v_call: TRBV29-1
d_call: TRBD2
cdr3_aa: CSVEFPSGRHEQFF
cdr3_nt: TGCAGCGTTGAGTTCCCTAGCGGGAGGCATGAGCAGTTCTTC

j_call: TRBJ1-5
clone_size: -
v_call: TRBV7-8
d_call: TRBD1
cdr3_aa: CASSRDSGLNQPQHF
cdr3_nt: TGTGCCAGCAGCCGGGACAGCGGACTCAATCAGCCCCAGCATTTT

j_call: TRBJ2-7
clone_size: -
v_call: TRBV19
d_call: -
cdr3_aa: CASSIQGGNYEQYF
cdr3_nt: TGTGCCAGTAGTATACAGGGCGGGAACTACGAGCAGTACTTC

j_call: TRBJ2-2
clone_size: -
v_call: TRBV6-4
d_call: TRBD1
cdr3_aa: CASPRAGLYRDRESTGELFF
cdr3_nt: TGTGCCAGCCCCAGGGCGGGGTTGTACCGGGACAGGGAGAGCACCGGGGAGCTGTTTTTT

j_call: TRBJ2-2
clone_size: -
v_call: TRBV28
d_call: TRBD1
cdr3_aa: CAIGTANTGELFF
cdr3_nt: TGTGCCATAGGGACAGCCAACACCGGGGAGCTGTTTTTT

j_call: TRBJ1-4
clone_size: -
v_call: TRBV18
d_call: -
cdr3_aa: CASHRSRGANEKLFF
cdr3_nt: TGTGCCAGCCACCGGAGTCGAGGGGCTAATGAAAAACTGTTTTTT

j_call: TRBJ2-1
clone_size: -
v_call: TRBV5-6
d_call: TRBD1
cdr3_aa: CASSPRTGAFTYNEQFF
cdr3_nt: TGTGCCAGCAGTCCCCGGACAGGGGCCTTCACCTACAATGAGCAGTTCTTC

j_call: TRBJ2-3
clone_size: -
v_call: TRBV19
d_call: -
cdr3_aa: CASSMQGISDTQYF
cdr3_nt: TGTGCCAGTAGTATGCAGGGGATTTCAGATACGCAGTATTTT

j_call: TRBJ1-4
clone_size: few
v_call: TRBV10-1
d_call: -
cdr3_aa: CASSDSRRSEKLFF
cdr3_nt: TGCGCCAGCAGTGATAGCCGAAGGAGCGAAAAACTGTTTTTT

j_call: TRBJ1-5
clone_size: -
v_call: TRBV19
d_call: -
cdr3_aa: CASRGGSNQPQHF
cdr3_nt: TGTGCCAGTCGGGGGGGCAGTAATCAGCCCCAGCATTTT

j_call: TRBJ1-4
clone_size: -
v_call: TRBV30
d_call: -
cdr3_aa: CAWRRATTNEKLFF
cdr3_nt: TGTGCCTGGAGGAGGGCGACAACTAATGAAAAACTGTTTTTT

j_call: TRBJ2-1
clone_size: -
v_call: TRBV6-5
d_call: -
cdr3_aa: CASSRTGGNEQFF
cdr3_nt: TGTGCCAGCAGCCGGACTGGGGGGAATGAGCAGTTCTTC

j_call: TRBJ1-1
clone_size: -
v_call: TRBV7-9
d_call: -
cdr3_aa: CASSLGWEAFF
cdr3_nt: TGTGCCAGCAGCTTAGGCTGGGAAGCTTTCTTT

j_call: TRBJ1-4
clone_size: -
v_call: TRBV6-5
d_call: -
cdr3_aa: CASSSNSLSWEKLFF
cdr3_nt: TGTGCCAGCAGTTCCAACAGTTTGAGTTGGGAAAAACTGTTTTTT

j_call: TRBJ2-3
clone_size: -
v_call: TRBV3-1/TRBV3-2
d_call: TRBD2
cdr3_aa: CASSRALGGRITDTQYF
cdr3_nt: TGTGCCAGCAGCCGGGCGTTGGGCGGGAGGATCACAGATACGCAGTATTTT

j_call: TRBJ2-1
clone_size: -
v_call: TRBV14
d_call: -
cdr3_aa: CASSHWTASNEQFF
cdr3_nt: TGTGCCAGCAGCCACTGGACAGCTAGCAATGAGCAGTTCTTC

j_call: TRBJ1-5
clone_size: few
v_call: TRBV19
d_call: -
cdr3_aa: CASSIELSSGQPQHF
cdr3_nt: TGTGCCAGTAGTATAGAGTTATCTTCGGGTCAGCCCCAGCATTTT

j_call: TRBJ2-7
clone_size: few
v_call: TRBV10-3
d_call: -
cdr3_aa: CAISAYSAYEQYF
cdr3_nt: TGTGCCATCAGTGCGTACTCAGCCTACGAGCAGTACTTC

j_call: TRBJ2-1
clone_size: -
v_call: TRBV18
d_call: TRBD1
cdr3_aa: CASSQDRGRLDQFF
cdr3_nt: TGTGCCAGCTCACAGGACAGGGGGCGACTAGATCAGTTCTTC

j_call: TRBJ2-3
clone_size: -
v_call: TRBV9
d_call: TRBD2
cdr3_aa: CASSVGSSGLTRDTQYF
cdr3_nt: TGTGCCAGCAGCGTAGGGTCTAGCGGTCTTACCAGAGATACGCAGTATTTT

j_call: TRBJ1-3
clone_size: -
v_call: TRBV3-1/TRBV3-2
d_call: -
cdr3_aa: CASSHATSGETIYF
cdr3_nt: TGTGCCAGCAGCCACGCCACGTCTGGGGAGACCATATATTTT

j_call: TRBJ2-7
clone_size: -
v_call: TRBV2
d_call: TRBD2
cdr3_aa: CASSVSASGSYEQYF
cdr3_nt: TGTGCCAGCAGTGTTTCGGCTAGCGGGAGCTACGAGCAGTACTTC

j_call: TRBJ2-3
clone_size: -
v_call: TRBV10-2
d_call: -
cdr3_aa: CASSGRRPSTDTQYF
cdr3_nt: TGCGCCAGCAGTGGGCGCCGCCCAAGCACAGATACGCAGTATTTT

j_call: TRBJ2-5
clone_size: -
v_call: TRBV18
d_call: TRBD2
cdr3_aa: CASSPQLYSSGSGETQYF
cdr3_nt: TGTGCCAGCTCACCACAGTTGTATTCTAGCGGGAGCGGAGAGACCCAGTACTTC

j_call: TRBJ2-2
clone_size: -
v_call: TRBV5-5
d_call: -
cdr3_aa: CASSSFQGIGNTGELFF
cdr3_nt: TGTGCCAGCAGCTCTTTCCAGGGGATAGGGAACACCGGGGAGCTGTTTTTT

j_call: TRBJ1-2
clone_size: -
v_call: TRBV30
d_call: -
cdr3_aa: CAWSPRVGGIGYTF
cdr3_nt: TGTGCCTGGAGTCCTCGGGTTGGAGGGATCGGCTACACCTTC

j_call: TRBJ2-6
clone_size: -
v_call: TRBV24-1
d_call: -
cdr3_aa: CATSLPGANVLTF
cdr3_nt: TGTGCCACCAGCTTGCCTGGGGCCAACGTCCTGACTTTC

j_call: TRBJ2-2
clone_size: -
v_call: TRBV7-2
d_call: -
cdr3_aa: CASSLGTITGELFF
cdr3_nt: TGTGCCAGCAGCTTAGGGACTATAACCGGGGAGCTGTTTTTT

j_call: TRBJ1-2
clone_size: -
v_call: TRBV3-1/TRBV3-2
d_call: -
cdr3_aa: CASSQETSMAVAYGYTF
cdr3_nt: TGTGCCAGCAGCCAAGAAACCTCTATGGCTGTAGCCTATGGCTACACCTTC

j_call: TRBJ2-3
clone_size: -
v_call: TRBV5-6
d_call: -
cdr3_aa: CASSLRTPSGTDTQYF
cdr3_nt: TGTGCCAGCAGCTTAAGGACTCCGTCGGGCACAGATACGCAGTATTTT

j_call: TRBJ1-5
clone_size: -
v_call: TRBV2
d_call: TRBD1
cdr3_aa: CASGPGQGKYYSNQPQHF
cdr3_nt: TGTGCCAGCGGGCCGGGACAGGGGAAATACTATAGCAATCAGCCCCAGCATTTT

j_call: TRBJ1-2
clone_size: -
v_call: TRBV16
d_call: TRBD1
cdr3_aa: CASSHSGTGGEGGYTF
cdr3_nt: TGTGCCAGCAGCCATTCCGGGACAGGGGGCGAGGGCGGCTACACCTTC

j_call: TRBJ2-7
clone_size: -
v_call: TRBV27
d_call: TRBD2
cdr3_aa: CASSGTRSYEQYF
cdr3_nt: TGTGCCAGTTCCGGGACTAGATCCTACGAGCAGTACTTC

j_call: TRBJ2-7
clone_size: -
v_call: TRBV10-3
d_call: TRBD1
cdr3_aa: CAIKGGTGSYEQYF
cdr3_nt: TGTGCCATCAAGGGTGGGACAGGGTCCTACGAGCAGTACTTC

j_call: TRBJ2-7
clone_size: -
v_call: TRBV21-1
d_call: -
cdr3_aa: CASSLAGDRVSYEQYF
cdr3_nt: TGTGCCAGCAGCCTAGCCGGGGACAGGGTCTCCTACGAGCAGTACTTC

j_call: TRBJ1-2
clone_size: -
v_call: TRBV5-1
d_call: -
cdr3_aa: CASRSQGSTYGYTF
cdr3_nt: TGCGCCAGCAGATCTCAAGGAAGTACCTATGGCTACACCTTC

j_call: TRBJ2-5
clone_size: once
v_call: TRBV7-3
d_call: TRBD1
cdr3_aa: CASSVQGTQTQYF
cdr3_nt: TGTGCCAGCAGCGTACAGGGGACGCAGACCCAGTACTTC

j_call: TRBJ2-5
clone_size: -
v_call: TRBV5-1
d_call: -
cdr3_aa: CASSFPRGETQYF
cdr3_nt: TGCGCCAGCAGCTTCCCGCGAGGAGAGACCCAGTACTTC

j_call: TRBJ2-4
clone_size: -
v_call: TRBV6-5
d_call: TRBD1
cdr3_aa: CASAQGNGIQYF
cdr3_nt: TGTGCCAGCGCACAGGGGAATGGCATTCAGTACTTC

j_call: TRBJ2-1
clone_size: -
v_call: TRBV11-2
d_call: -
cdr3_aa: CASSPDTSSYNEQFF
cdr3_nt: TGTGCCAGCAGCCCTGACACGAGCTCCTACAATGAGCAGTTCTTC

j_call: TRBJ2-1
clone_size: -
v_call: TRBV9
d_call: TRBD2
cdr3_aa: CASSVEASGRGYYNEQFF
cdr3_nt: TGTGCCAGCAGCGTAGAGGCTAGCGGGAGGGGTTACTACAATGAGCAGTTCTTC

j_call: TRBJ1-6
clone_size: once
v_call: TRBV6-5
d_call: -
cdr3_aa: CASSYSGSSYNSPLHF
cdr3_nt: TGTGCCAGCAGTTACTCCGGCAGCTCCTATAATTCACCCCTCCACTTT

j_call: TRBJ1-2
clone_size: -
v_call: TRBV7-2
d_call: -
cdr3_aa: CASSLAWQGGYGYTF
cdr3_nt: TGTGCCAGCAGCTTAGCCTGGCAGGGAGGCTATGGCTACACCTTC

j_call: TRBJ2-1
clone_size: -
v_call: TRBV19
d_call: -
cdr3_aa: CASTITQGTEQFF
cdr3_nt: TGTGCCAGTACTATCACCCAGGGGACTGAGCAGTTCTTC

j_call: TRBJ1-5
clone_size: -
v_call: TRBV12-3/TRBV12-4
d_call: -
cdr3_aa: CASSPGGNQPQHF
cdr3_nt: TGTGCCAGCAGTCCGGGTGGGAATCAGCCCCAGCATTTT

j_call: TRBJ2-1
clone_size: -
v_call: TRBV11-2
d_call: TRBD2
cdr3_aa: CASSSSGPYNEQFF
cdr3_nt: TGTGCCAGCAGCTCTAGCGGGCCTTACAATGAGCAGTTCTTC

j_call: TRBJ2-1
clone_size: -
v_call: TRBV7-9
d_call: -
cdr3_aa: CASSTGQRYNEQFF
cdr3_nt: TGTGCCAGCAGCACGGGACAACGCTACAATGAGCAGTTCTTC